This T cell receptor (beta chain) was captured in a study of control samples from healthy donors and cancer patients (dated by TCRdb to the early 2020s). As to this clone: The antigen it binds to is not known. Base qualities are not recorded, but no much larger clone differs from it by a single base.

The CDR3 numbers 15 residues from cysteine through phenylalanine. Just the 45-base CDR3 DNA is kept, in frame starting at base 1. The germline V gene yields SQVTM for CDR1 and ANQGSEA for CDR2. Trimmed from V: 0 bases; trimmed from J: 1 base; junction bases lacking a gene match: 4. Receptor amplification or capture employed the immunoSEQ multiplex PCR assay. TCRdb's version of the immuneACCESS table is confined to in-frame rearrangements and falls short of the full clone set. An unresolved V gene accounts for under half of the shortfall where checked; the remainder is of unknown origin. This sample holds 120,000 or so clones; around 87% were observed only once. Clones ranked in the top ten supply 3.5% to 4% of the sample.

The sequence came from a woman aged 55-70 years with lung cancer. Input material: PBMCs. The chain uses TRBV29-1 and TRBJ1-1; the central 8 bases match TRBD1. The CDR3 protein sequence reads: CSVEDPGTGNTEAFF. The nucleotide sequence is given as TGCAGCGTTGAAGATCCTGGGACAGGGAACACTGAAGCTTTCTTT.